The source of this T cell receptor beta chain is a study of OX40 agonist ivuxolimab in advanced cancers. Whole-study context: The dose-escalation group included hepatocellular carcinoma, melanoma, renal cell carcinoma and head and neck cancer. Earlier anti-PD-1, anti-PD-L1 or anti-CTLA-4 therapy was permitted; roughly 37% had received some.

CDR3 length equals 14 residues. The V gene end was trimmed by 2 bases and the J gene end by 9 bases; junction bases not matched to a gene: 8. Germline CDR1 SGHDT, CDR2 YYEEEE. Generated by immunoSEQ multiplex PCR, the TCRdb table keeps only in-frame clones and is missing some. Counted here are some 71,000 clones, approximately 91% occurring once; the ten biggest clones make up just over 14%. Notes on the study in general: The antigen specificity of the peripheral T cells (those that were expanded) was not determined. Nonresponders, in some cases, also had low normalized T-cell clonal expansion.

Comments on this clone: Its antigen is undetermined.

The sample was CD4+ or CD8+ T cells sorted from blood, taken in a trial of the OX40 agonist ivuxolimab. The J gene is TRBJ2-3, the V gene TRBV5-6, with 8 nucleotides matching TRBD1. This TCR was sampled from an adult with an advanced solid tumor such as melanoma, head and neck, liver or kidney cancer. The CDR3 DNA sequence: TGTGCCAGCAGCTTTAACCCAGGGGGCTACACGCAGTATTTT. Amino acids: CASSFNPGGYTQYF.